The 11 T cell receptor beta chains below come from one sample, sequenced in a study of cytomegalovirus exposure and HLA in healthy donors. Primers included in the PCR were 60 Vbeta and 13 Jbeta primers. Data came from immunoSEQ multiplex PCR; TCRdb stores just in-frame clones and leaves some out. Recorded for this sample: 110,000 to 150,000 clones. Source material: PBMCs. These receptors all come from a woman in her late teens or twenties in good health and CMV-seronegative.

This chain joins TRBV7-3 and TRBJ2-3; possibly TRBD2 for D (5 bases). This CDR3 region has 15 residues. The germline V and J ends were trimmed by 5 bases and 4 bases, with 16 bases remaining between them. Germline V gives CDR1 SGHTA, CDR2 FQGTGA. The CDR3 nucleotides read TGTGCCAGCAGCCCCCACGGGGTTTCTCCAGATACGCAGTATTTT. Translating it yields CASSPHGVSPDTQYF.

For this clone: The identical CDR3 is also encoded by other nucleotide sequences in the sample. The V call is TRBV27, the J call TRBJ2-7; D is unresolved. Germline V lookup: CDR1 MNHEY, CDR2 SMNVEV (reference sequence). The V end lost 3 bases, the J end lost 6 bases, and 12 bases lay between the germline ends. The CDR3 runs to 13 residues. DNA of the CDR3: TGTGCCAGCAGTTTCTCCGGGTTTCCCGAGCAGTACTTC. Residues: CASSFSGFPEQYF.

The chain joins TRBV10-1 to TRBJ2-3; 8 bases agree with TRBD2. This CDR3 spans 16 amino acids. Unmatched junction bases numbered 8, after V lost 2 bases and J lost 4 bases. The germline CDR1 and CDR2 sequences are WNHNN and SYGVQD (reference sequence). Here the CDR3 reads CASSELVAGRPDTQYF. As DNA, the CDR3 is TGCGCCAGCAGTGAGCTCGTAGCGGGAAGGCCAGATACGCAGTATTTT.

The V call is TRBV6-5, the J call TRBJ2-2, with 9 bases aligning to TRBD1. This CDR3 has 14 residues. J gave up 6 bases and V 6 bases, and 5 bases lay outside the gene matches. Looked up from germline, CDR1 is MNHEY and CDR2 is SVGAGI. CDR3 bases: TGTGCCAGCAGAGGGACAGGGTGGGCCGGGGAGCTGTTTTTT. Amino acids: CASRGTGWAGELFF.

The chain's CDR3 is CASSLSGQGGYTF. The CDR3 DNA sequence: TGTGCCAGCAGTTTATCCGGACAGGGAGGCTACACCTTC. This rearrangement joins TRBV27 to TRBJ1-2; 8 nucleotides align to TRBD1. With V trimmed by 0 bases and J by 8 bases, 2 bases remained unmatched. The CDR3 runs 13 residues. Germline CDR1 reads MNHEY; CDR2 reads SMNVEV (reference sequence).

The chain uses TRBV5-5 and TRBJ2-5, with D maybe TRBD1 (6 bases). The V and J ends lost 1 base and 3 bases respectively, with 16 bases between them. The germline V gene encodes CDR1 SGHKS and CDR2 YYEKEE (reference sequence). The CDR3 loop spans 16 amino acids. In DNA form, the CDR3 reads TGTGCCAGCAGCTTGACCCTTTGGTACAGGGAAGAGACCCAGTACTTC. This gives the protein CASSLTLWYREETQYF.

Remarks on this clone: This sample includes further DNA sequences coding for the same CDR3. The V and J genes are TRBV9 and TRBJ2-2, with 7 nucleotides matching TRBD1. The CDR3 runs to 15 residues. Trimming cost V 1 base and J 2 bases; bases outside gene matches: 2. Germline V gene sequence: CDR1 SGDLS, CDR2 YYNGEE. The CDR3 DNA is TGTGCCAGCAGCGTAACAGGGGCCAACACCGGGGAGCTGTTTTTT. Translated, it gives CASSVTGANTGELFF.

The chain uses TRBV11-2 and TRBJ2-7; maybe TRBD1 (6 bases). Germline V gene data show CDR1 as SGHAT and CDR2 as FQNNGV. The CDR3 covers 15 residues. V was trimmed by 5 bases and J by 7 bases, leaving 21 bases between them. The chain's CDR3 is CASSPRGQGYREQYF. CDR3 nucleotide sequence: TGTGCCAGCAGCCCCCGTGGCCAGGGGTATAGGGAGCAGTACTTC.

The chain joins TRBV27 to TRBJ2-1; TRBD1 might be the D (6 bases). The ends were cut back, 3 bases at V and 0 bases at J, with 9 bases in the middle. This CDR3 comprises 15 residues. The germline CDR1 and CDR2 sequences are MNHEY and SMNVEV (reference sequence). CDR3 DNA: TGTGCCAGCAGTTTGGGGGCCAGCTCCTACAATGAGCAGTTCTTC. It codes for CASSLGASSYNEQFF.

The V call is TRBV9, the J call TRBJ1-2; TRBD1 agrees at 7 bases. There are 14 residues in the CDR3. After removal of 4 bases from V and 4 bases from J, the junction contained 7 bases not matched to a gene. The V gene's germline CDR1 is SGDLS and CDR2 YYNGEE. CDR3 bases: TGTGCCAGCAGCCCCGGGACAGACCTCTATGGCTACACCTTC. Amino acids: CASSPGTDLYGYTF.

The rearrangement links TRBV12-5 to TRBJ2-2; 8 positions agree with TRBD1. CDR1 LGHNT and CDR2 FRNRAP come from the germline V gene. This CDR3 has 14 amino acids. With 5 bases clipped from V and 7 bases from J, the junction kept 6 bases outside the gene matches. This CDR3 reads CASGRTGTDGELFF. The CDR3 nucleotides read TGTGCTAGTGGTCGGACAGGGACGGACGGGGAGCTGTTTTTT.